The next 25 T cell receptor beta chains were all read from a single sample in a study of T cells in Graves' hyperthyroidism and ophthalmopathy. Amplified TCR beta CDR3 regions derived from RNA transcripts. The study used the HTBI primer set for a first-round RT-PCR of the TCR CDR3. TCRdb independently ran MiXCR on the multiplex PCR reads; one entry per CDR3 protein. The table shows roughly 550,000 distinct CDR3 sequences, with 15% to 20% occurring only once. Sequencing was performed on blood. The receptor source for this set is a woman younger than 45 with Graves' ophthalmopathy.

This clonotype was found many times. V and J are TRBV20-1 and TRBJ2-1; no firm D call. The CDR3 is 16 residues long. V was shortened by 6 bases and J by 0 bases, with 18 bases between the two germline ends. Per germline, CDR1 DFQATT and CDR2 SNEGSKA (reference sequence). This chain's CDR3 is CSAPNYADSSYNEQFF. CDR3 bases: TGCAGTGCCCCAAATTACGCGGATAGCTCCTACAATGAGCAGTTCTTC.

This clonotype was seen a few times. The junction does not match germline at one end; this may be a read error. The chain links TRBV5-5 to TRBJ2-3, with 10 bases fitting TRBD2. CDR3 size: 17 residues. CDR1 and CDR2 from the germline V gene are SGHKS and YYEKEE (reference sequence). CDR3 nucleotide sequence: TGTGCCAGCAGCTTGGCTCTAGCGGGAGCCAGCACAGATGCGCAGTATTTT. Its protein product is CASSLALAGASTDAQYF. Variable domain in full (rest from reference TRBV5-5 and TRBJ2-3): DAGVTQSPTHLIKTRGQQVTLRCSPISGHKSVSWYQQVLGQGPQFIFQYYEKEERGRGNFPDRFSARQFPNYSSELNVNALLLGDSALYLCASSLALAGASTDAQYFGPGTRLTVL.

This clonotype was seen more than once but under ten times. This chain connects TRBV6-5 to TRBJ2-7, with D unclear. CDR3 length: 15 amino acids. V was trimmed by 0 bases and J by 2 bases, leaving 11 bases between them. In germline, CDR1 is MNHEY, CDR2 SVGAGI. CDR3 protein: CASSYSVLGTYEQYF. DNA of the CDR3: TGTGCCAGCAGTTACTCAGTCCTGGGTACCTACGAGCAGTACTTC.

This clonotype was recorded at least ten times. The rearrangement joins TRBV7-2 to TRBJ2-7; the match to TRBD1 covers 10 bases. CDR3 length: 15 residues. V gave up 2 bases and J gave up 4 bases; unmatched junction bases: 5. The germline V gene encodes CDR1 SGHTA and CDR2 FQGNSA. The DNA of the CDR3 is TGTGCCAGCAGCTTACGGGGACAGGGGTTTTACGAGCAGTACTTC. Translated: CASSLRGQGFYEQYF.

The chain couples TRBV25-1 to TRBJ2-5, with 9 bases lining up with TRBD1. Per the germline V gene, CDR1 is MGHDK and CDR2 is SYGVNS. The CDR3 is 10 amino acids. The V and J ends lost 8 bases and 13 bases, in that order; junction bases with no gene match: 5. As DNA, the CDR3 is TGTGCCAGCGGACGGGACAGGGTGTACTTC. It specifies CASGRDRVYF.

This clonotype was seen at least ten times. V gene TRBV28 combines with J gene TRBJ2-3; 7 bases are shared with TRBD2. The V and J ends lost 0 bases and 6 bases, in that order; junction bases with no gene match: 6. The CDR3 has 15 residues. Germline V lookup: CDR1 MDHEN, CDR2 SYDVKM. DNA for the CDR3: TGTGCCAGCAGTTTATGGGGGGAGGGCCACGATACGCAGTATTTT. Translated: CASSLWGEGHDTQYF.

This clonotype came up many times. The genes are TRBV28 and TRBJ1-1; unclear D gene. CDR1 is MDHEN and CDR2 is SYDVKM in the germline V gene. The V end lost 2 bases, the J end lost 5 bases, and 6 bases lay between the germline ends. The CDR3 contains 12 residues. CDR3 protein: CASSLPRTEAFF. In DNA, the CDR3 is TGTGCCAGCAGTTTACCGAGAACTGAAGCTTTCTTT.

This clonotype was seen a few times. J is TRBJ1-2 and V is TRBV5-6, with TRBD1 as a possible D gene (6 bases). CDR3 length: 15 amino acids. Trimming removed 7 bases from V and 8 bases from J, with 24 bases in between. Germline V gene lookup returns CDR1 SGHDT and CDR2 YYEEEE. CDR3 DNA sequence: TGTGCCAGCTCCCAGACGGGGCAGGGGAAACTCGGCTACACCTTC. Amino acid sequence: CASSQTGQGKLGYTF.

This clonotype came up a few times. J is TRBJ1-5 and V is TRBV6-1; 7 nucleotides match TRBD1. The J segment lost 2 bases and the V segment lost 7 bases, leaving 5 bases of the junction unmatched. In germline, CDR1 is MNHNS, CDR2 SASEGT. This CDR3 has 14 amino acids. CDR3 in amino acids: CASNNRGGNQPQHF. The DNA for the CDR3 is TGTGCCAGCAACAACAGGGGCGGCAATCAGCCCCAGCATTTT.

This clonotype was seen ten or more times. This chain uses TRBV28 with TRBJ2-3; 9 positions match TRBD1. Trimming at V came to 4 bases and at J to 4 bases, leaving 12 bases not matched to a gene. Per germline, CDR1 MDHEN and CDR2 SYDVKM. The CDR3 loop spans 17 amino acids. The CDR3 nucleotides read TGTGCCAGCAGTTCTGTAACAGGGGGCGCAAGGTCAGATACGCAGTATTTT. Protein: CASSSVTGGARSDTQYF. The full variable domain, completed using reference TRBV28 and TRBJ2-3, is DVKVTQSSRYLVKRTGEKVFLECVQDMDHENMFWYRQDPGLGLRLIYFSYDVKMKEKGDIPEGYSVSREKKERFSLILESASTNQTSMYLCASSSVTGGARSDTQYFGPGTRLTVL.

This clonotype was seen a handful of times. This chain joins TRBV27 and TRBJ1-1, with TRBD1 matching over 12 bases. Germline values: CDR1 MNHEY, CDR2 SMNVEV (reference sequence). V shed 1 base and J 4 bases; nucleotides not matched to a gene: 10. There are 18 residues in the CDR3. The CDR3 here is CASSLFWGTGGLTTEAFF. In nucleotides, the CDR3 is TGTGCCAGCAGTTTATTTTGGGGGACAGGGGGCCTCACCACTGAAGCTTTCTTT.

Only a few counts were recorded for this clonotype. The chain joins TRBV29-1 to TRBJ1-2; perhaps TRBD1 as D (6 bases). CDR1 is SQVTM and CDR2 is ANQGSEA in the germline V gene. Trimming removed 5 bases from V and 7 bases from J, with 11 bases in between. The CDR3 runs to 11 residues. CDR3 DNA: TGCAGCGTTACAGGGCAAAGTGGCTACACCTTC. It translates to CSVTGQSGYTF. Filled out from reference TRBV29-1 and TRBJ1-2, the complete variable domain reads SAVISQKPSRDICQRGTSLTIQCQVDSQVTMMFWYRQQPGQSLTLIATANQGSEATYESGFVIDKFPISRPNLTFSTLTVSNMSPEDSSIYLCSVTGQSGYTFGSGTRLTVV.

The CDR3 coding sequence is TGTGCCAGCAGCTCCACGGAGTTCTACGAGCAGTACTTC. Translation gives CASSSTEFYEQYF. The chain couples TRBV7-6 to TRBJ2-7; the D is unclear. Trimming removed 4 bases from V and 3 bases from J, with 10 bases in between. The germline gives CDR1 SGHVS, CDR2 FNYEAQ. The CDR3 sequence is 13 residues long.

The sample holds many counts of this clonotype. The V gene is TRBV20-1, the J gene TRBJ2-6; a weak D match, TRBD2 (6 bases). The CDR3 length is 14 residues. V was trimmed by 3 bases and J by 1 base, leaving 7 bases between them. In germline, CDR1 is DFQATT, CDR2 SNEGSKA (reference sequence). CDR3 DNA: TGCAGTGCTAGTGGGAGGTCTGGGGCCAACGTCCTGACTTTC. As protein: CSASGRSGANVLTF.

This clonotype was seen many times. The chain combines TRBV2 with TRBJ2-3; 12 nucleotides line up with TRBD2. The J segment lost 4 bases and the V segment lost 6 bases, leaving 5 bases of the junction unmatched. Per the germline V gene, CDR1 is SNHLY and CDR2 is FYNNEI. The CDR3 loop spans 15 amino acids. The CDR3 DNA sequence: TGTGCCAGCAGAAGGACTAGCGGGGAGTCAGATACGCAGTATTTT. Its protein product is CASRRTSGESDTQYF.

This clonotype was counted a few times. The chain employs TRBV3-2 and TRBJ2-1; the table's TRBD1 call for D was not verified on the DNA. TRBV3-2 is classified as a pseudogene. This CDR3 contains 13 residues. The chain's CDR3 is CASSQVSEGVQFF. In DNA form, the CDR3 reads TGTGCCAGCAGCCAAGTCTCGGAGGGGGTGCAGTTCTTC.

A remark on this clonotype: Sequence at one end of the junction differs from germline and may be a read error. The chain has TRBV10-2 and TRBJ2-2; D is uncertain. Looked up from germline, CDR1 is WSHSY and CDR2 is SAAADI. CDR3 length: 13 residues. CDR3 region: CAGRNLPTGELFF. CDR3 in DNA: TGCGCCGGCAGAAACCTCCCGACCGGGGAGCTGTTTTTT.

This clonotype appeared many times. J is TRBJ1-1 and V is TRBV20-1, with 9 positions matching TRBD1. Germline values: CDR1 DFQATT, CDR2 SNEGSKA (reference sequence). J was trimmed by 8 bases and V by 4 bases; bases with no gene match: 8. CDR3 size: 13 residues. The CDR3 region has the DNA TGCAGTGCTATAAGGACAGGGGTCGAGGAAGCTTTCTTT. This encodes CSAIRTGVEEAFF.

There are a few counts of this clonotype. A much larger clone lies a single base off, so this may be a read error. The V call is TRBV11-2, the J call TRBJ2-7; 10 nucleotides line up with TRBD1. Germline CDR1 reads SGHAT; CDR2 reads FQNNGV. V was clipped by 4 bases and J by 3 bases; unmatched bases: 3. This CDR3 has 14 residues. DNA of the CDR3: TGTGCCAGCAGCTGGGACAGGGGAGTCTACGAGCAGTACTTC. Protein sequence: CASSWDRGVYEQYF.

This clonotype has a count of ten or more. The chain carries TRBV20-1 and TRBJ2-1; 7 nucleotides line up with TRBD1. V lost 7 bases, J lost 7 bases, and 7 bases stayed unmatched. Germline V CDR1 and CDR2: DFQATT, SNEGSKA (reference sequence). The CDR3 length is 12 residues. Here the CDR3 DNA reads TGCAGTGTGGACAGGAGTGTGAATGAGCAGTTCTTC. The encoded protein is CSVDRSVNEQFF.

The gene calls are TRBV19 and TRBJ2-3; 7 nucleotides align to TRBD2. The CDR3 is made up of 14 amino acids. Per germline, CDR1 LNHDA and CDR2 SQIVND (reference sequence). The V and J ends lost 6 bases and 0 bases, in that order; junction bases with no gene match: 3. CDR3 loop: CASRRGTSTDTQYF. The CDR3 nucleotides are TGTGCCAGTAGGCGGGGGACGAGCACAGATACGCAGTATTTT.

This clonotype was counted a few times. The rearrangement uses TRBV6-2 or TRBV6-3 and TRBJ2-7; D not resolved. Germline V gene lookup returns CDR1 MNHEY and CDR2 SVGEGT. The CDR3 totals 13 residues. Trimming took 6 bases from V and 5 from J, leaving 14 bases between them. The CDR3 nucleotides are TGTGCCAGCAGGCGGACGGGCAGCCACGAGCAGTACTTC. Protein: CASRRTGSHEQYF.

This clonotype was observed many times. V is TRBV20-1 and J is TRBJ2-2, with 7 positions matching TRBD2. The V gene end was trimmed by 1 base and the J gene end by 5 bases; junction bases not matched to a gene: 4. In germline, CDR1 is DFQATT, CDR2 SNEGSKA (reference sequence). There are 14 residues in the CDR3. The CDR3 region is CSARGGRGTGELFF. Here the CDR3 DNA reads TGCAGTGCTAGAGGCGGGAGAGGGACCGGGGAGCTGTTTTTT.

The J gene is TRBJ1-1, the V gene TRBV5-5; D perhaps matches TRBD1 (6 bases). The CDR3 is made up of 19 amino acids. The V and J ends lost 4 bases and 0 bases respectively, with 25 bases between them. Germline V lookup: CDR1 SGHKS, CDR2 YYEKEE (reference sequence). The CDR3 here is CASSRGPGAHSQLNTEAFF. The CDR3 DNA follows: TGTGCCAGCAGCCGAGGTCCAGGGGCCCATTCCCAACTGAACACTGAAGCTTTCTTT.

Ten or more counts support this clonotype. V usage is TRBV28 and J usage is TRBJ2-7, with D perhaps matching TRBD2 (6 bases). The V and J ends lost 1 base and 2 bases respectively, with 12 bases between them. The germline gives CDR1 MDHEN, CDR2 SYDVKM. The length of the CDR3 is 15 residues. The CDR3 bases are TGTGCCAGCAGTTTATTCGGGGGAGGAGCCTACGAGCAGTACTTC. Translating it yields CASSLFGGGAYEQYF.